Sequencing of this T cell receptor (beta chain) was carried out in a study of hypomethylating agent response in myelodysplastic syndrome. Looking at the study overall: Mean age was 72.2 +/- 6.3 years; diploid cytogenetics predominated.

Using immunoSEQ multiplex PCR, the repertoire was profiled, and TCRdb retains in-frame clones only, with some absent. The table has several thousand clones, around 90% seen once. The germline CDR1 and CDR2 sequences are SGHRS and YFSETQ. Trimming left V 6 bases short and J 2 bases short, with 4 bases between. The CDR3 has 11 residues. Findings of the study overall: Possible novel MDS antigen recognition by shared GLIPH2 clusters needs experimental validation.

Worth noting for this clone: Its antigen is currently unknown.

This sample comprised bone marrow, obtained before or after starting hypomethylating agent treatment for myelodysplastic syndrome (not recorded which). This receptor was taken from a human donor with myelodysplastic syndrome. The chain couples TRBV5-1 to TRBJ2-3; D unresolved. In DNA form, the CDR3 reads TGCGCCAGCACCGACACAGATACGCAGTATTTT. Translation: CASTDTDTQYF.